The rows below give T cell receptor beta chains drawn from one sample of a study of blood T cell repertoires in COVID-19. Produced via immunoSEQ multiplex PCR; TCRdb's table is partial and in-frame only. Of 100,000 or so clones in the sample, over 80% were seen once. Sequenced: peripheral blood. The receptors stem from a man older than 75 with acute or convalescent COVID-19. CDR3s include the opening cysteine and the closing phenylalanine or tryptophan. The D gene is left open where the match is weak. The size entry is marked missing in some rows and otherwise reads once, few, many or a size class.

v_call	d_call	j_call	clone_size	cdr3_nt	cdr3_aa
TRBV13	TRBD2	TRBJ2-1	once	TGTGCCAGCAGCTTAGCTGTACTAGCGGGAGGGATCACACGACGATACAATGAGCAGTTCTTC	CASSLAVLAGGITRRYNEQFF
TRBV30	TRBD1	TRBJ1-2	NA	TGTGCCTGGAGTAAGGGACAGGGGGCAGGCTATGGCTACACCTTC	CAWSKGQGAGYGYTF
TRBV30	NA	TRBJ2-7	NA	TGTGCCTGGAGTGCGGCAGGGCACGAGCAGTACTTC	CAWSAAGHEQYF
TRBV11-2	NA	TRBJ1-5	few	TGTGCCAGCAGCGTGTGGGGGGGACAGCCCCAGCATTTT	CASSVWGGQPQHF
TRBV10-1	NA	TRBJ1-1	NA	TGCGCCAGCAGTGGTGGAAGTGCGGGGGGCTCTGAAGCTTTCTTT	CASSGGSAGGSEAFF
TRBV15	NA	TRBJ1-5	few	TGTGCCACCAGCAGAGACAGGGGCAATCAGCCCCAGCATTTT	CATSRDRGNQPQHF
TRBV7-9	NA	TRBJ2-2	NA	TGTGCCAGCAGCCGAAGACAAAGCACCGGGGAGCTGTTTTTT	CASSRRQSTGELFF
TRBV7-9	TRBD1	TRBJ1-1	NA	TGTGCCAGCAGCCAAAGGGACAGGGAAGCTTTCTTT	CASSQRDREAFF
TRBV14	NA	TRBJ2-3	NA	TGTGCCAGCAGCCAAGATTTCGGGGACTCTAGCACAGATACGCAGTATTTT	CASSQDFGDSSTDTQYF
TRBV5-1	NA	TRBJ1-1	NA	TGCGCCAGCAGCTTGGGGGACATGAACACTGAAGCTTTCTTT	CASSLGDMNTEAFF
TRBV9	TRBD2	TRBJ2-1	few	TGTGCCAGCAGCGTAGTGGGCGCCTCGGCCAGCGGGAGGCCAGAGCAGTTCTTC	CASSVVGASASGRPEQFF
TRBV10-2	TRBD1	TRBJ2-7	few	TGCGCCAGCAGTCGACAGGGGGGGTACGAGCAGTACTTC	CASSRQGGYEQYF
TRBV18	TRBD1	TRBJ1-1	NA	TGTGCCAGCTCACCTCAGAGGACAGGGAATCTGAACACTGAAGCTTTCTTT	CASSPQRTGNLNTEAFF
TRBV5-5	NA	TRBJ2-1	NA	TGTGCCAGCCAGGGACTCTGGAGGGCCTACAATGAGCAGTTCTTC	CASQGLWRAYNEQFF
TRBV4-1	TRBD1	TRBJ1-5	few	TGCGCCAGCAGCCAAGATGCCCAGGGGGATCAGCCCCAGCATTTT	CASSQDAQGDQPQHF
TRBV5-4	NA	TRBJ1-1	NA	TGTGCCAGCAGCTTGGGAGGGTATCGTACCATGAACACTGAAGCTTTCTTT	CASSLGGYRTMNTEAFF
TRBV3-1/TRBV3-2	TRBD2	TRBJ2-1	NA	TGTGCCAGCAGCCGACTAGCGGGAGGCCATGAGCAGTTCTTC	CASSRLAGGHEQFF
TRBV7-9	TRBD2	TRBJ2-5	NA	TGTGCCAGCACTAGCGGGGGGCAGGTCATACAAGAGACCCAGTACTTC	CASTSGGQVIQETQYF
TRBV7-2	NA	TRBJ1-2	once	TGTGCCTCCCAGGGGACTAACTATGGCTACACCTTC	CASQGTNYGYTF
TRBV7-8	NA	TRBJ1-1	NA	TGTGCCAGCAGCTTAGACATGAACACTGAAGCTTTCTTT	CASSLDMNTEAFF
TRBV12-3/TRBV12-4	NA	TRBJ1-1	NA	TGTGCCAGCAGCCGACAGACCAACACTGAAGCTTTCTTT	CASSRQTNTEAFF
TRBV5-4	TRBD2	TRBJ2-1	many	TGTGCCAGCAGGGCGGGGGGGTCACGAACTACCTACAATGAGCAGTTCTTC	CASRAGGSRTTYNEQFF
TRBV18	TRBD2	TRBJ2-1	NA	TGTGCCAGCTCCCCAAGGGCGGGAGGAGACGATGAGCAGTTCTTC	CASSPRAGGDDEQFF
TRBV7-9	NA	TRBJ1-6	NA	TGTGCCAGCAGCTTATCTGGGGCCAATTCACCCCTCCACTTT	CASSLSGANSPLHF
TRBV5-1	TRBD1	TRBJ1-6	NA	TGCGCCAGCAGCTTGGGCGGGCGGACAGGGGGTTATAATTCACCCCTCCACTTT	CASSLGGRTGGYNSPLHF
TRBV7-9	TRBD1	TRBJ1-6	NA	TGTGCCAGCAGCTCTCAACAGGGACAGAATTCACCCCTCCACTTT	CASSSQQGQNSPLHF
TRBV10-3	TRBD1	TRBJ1-4	NA	TGTGCCATCAGGGATGACAGGGGAGATGAAAAACTGTTTTTT	CAIRDDRGDEKLFF
TRBV15	NA	TRBJ1-4	NA	TGTGCCACCAGCAGAGGCAGGATAGGTTATGAAAAACTGTTTTTT	CATSRGRIGYEKLFF
TRBV5-6	TRBD2	TRBJ2-1	NA	TGTGCCAGCAGCTTCGGACTAGCGGGGGCCACCAGGGAGCAGTTCTTC	CASSFGLAGATREQFF
TRBV12-3/TRBV12-4	NA	TRBJ2-2	NA	TGTGCCAGCAGGACAGGCGGCGGGGAGCTGTTTTTT	CASRTGGGELFF
TRBV20-1	NA	TRBJ2-1	once	TGCAGTGCTAGTAGGGAGGCGGCCTACAATGAGCAGTTCTTC	CSASREAAYNEQFF
TRBV18	TRBD1	TRBJ1-4	NA	TGTGCCAGCTCACCCCAGGGACAGCTGAATGAAAAACTGTTTTTT	CASSPQGQLNEKLFF